This T cell receptor (beta chain) was captured in a study of spatial heterogeneity in lung cancer. The CDR3 runs 13 residues. This clonotype was observed many times. Its antigen is not known. Individually, TCR cDNA molecules were each labelled with a unique molecular identifier. Each CDR3 protein is one row after TCRdb ran MiXCR on the 5' RACE reads. This table has roughly 80,000 distinct CDR3 sequences, around 7.3% appearing once. Time point: sample taken at primary tumor resection. Samples came from 72 TRACERx patients with untreated early-stage lung cancer. Without sorting, whole RNA was sequenced from tumor, nontumor lung or frozen PBMC. Findings and caveats of the study: Blood carried ubiquitous expanded tumor TCRs more at resection than follow-up.

The sample consisted of PBMCs, taken at surgery. This chain connects TRBV21-1 to TRBJ1-2. TRBV21-1 is a recognized pseudogene. This clonotype was obtained from a male donor with early-stage non-small cell lung cancer. CDR3 nucleotides: TGTGCCAGCGGAGGGGTCAGGTCTCCAGGCTACACCTTC. Protein: CASGGVRSPGYTF.